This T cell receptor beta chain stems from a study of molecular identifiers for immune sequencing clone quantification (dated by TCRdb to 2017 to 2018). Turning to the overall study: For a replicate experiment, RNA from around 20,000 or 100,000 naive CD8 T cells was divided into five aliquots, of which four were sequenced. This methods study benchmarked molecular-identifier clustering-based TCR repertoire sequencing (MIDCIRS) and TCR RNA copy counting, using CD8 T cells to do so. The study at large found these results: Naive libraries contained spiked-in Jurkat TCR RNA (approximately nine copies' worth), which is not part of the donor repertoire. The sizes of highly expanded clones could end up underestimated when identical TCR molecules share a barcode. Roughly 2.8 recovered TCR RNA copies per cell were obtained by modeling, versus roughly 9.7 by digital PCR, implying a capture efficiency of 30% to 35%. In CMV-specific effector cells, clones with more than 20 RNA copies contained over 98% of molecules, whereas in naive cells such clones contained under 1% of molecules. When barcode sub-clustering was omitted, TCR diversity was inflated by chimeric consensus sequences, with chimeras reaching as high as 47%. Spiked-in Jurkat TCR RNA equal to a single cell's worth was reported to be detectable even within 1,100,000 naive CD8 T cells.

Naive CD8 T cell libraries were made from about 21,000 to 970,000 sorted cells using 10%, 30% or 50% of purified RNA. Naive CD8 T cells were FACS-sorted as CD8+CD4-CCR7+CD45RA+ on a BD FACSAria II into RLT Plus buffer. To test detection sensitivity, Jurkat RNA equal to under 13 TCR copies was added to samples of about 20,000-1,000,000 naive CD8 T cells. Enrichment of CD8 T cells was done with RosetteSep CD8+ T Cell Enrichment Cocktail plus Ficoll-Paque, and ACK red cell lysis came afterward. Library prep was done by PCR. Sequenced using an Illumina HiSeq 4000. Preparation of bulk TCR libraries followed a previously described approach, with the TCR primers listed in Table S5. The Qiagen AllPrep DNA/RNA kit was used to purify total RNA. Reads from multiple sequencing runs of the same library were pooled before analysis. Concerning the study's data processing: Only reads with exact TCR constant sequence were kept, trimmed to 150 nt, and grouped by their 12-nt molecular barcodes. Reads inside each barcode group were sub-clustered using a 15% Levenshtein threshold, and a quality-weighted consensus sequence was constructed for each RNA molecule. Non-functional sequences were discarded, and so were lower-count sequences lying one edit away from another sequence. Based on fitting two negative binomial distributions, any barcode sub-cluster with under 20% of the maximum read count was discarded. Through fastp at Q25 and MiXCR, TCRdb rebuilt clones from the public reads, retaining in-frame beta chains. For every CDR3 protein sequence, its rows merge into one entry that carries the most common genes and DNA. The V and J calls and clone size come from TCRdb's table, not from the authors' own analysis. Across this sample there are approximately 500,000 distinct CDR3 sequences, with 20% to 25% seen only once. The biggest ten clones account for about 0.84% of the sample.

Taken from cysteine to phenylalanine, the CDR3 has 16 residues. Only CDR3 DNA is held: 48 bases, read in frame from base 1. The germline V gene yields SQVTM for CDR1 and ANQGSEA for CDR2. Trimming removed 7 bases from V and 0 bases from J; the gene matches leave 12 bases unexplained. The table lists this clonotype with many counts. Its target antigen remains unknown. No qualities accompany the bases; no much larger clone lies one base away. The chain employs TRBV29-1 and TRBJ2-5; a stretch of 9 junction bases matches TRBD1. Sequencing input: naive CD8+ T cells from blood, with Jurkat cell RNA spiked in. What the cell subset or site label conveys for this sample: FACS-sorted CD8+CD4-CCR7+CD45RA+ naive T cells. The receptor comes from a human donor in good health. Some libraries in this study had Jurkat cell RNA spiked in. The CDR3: CSAKGQGNLHQETQYF. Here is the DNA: TGCAGCGCCAAAGGACAGGGGAACTTGCACCAAGAGACCCAGTACTTC.